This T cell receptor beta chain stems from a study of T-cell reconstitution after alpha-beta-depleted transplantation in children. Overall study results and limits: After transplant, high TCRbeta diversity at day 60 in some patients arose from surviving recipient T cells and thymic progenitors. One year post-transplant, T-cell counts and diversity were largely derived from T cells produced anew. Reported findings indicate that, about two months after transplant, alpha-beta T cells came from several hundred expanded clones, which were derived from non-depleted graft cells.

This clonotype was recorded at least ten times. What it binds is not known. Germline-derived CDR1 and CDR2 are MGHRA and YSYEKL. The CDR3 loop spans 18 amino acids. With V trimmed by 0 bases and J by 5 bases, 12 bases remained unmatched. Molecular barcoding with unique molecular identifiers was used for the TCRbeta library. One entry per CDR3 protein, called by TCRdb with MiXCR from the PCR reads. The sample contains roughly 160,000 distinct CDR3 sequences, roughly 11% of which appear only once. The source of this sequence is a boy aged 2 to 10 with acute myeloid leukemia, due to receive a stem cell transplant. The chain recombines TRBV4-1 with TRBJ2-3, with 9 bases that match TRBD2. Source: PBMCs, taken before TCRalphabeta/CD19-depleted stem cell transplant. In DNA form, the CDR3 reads TGCGCCAGCAGCCAAGACAACTCGGCGGGGGGGCATAAAGATACGCAGTATTTT. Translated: CASSQDNSAGGHKDTQYF.